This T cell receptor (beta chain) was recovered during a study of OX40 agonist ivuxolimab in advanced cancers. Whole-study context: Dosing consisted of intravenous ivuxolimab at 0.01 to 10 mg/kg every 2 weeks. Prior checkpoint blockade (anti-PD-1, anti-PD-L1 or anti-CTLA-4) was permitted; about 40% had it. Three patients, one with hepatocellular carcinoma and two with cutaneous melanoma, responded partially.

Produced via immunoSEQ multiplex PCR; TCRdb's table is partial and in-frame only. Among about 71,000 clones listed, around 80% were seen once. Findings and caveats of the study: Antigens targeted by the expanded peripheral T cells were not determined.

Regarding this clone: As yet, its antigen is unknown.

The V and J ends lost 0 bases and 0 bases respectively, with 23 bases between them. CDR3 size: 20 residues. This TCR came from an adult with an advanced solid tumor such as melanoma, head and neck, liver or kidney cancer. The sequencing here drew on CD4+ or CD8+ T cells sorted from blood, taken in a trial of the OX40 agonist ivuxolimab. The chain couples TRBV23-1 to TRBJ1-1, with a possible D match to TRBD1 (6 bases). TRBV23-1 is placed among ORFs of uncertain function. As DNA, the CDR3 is TGCGCCAGCAGTCAATCGTTGGGGGGGCGAACCGGTAAAATGAACACTGAAGCTTTCTTT. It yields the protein CASSQSLGGRTGKMNTEAFF.